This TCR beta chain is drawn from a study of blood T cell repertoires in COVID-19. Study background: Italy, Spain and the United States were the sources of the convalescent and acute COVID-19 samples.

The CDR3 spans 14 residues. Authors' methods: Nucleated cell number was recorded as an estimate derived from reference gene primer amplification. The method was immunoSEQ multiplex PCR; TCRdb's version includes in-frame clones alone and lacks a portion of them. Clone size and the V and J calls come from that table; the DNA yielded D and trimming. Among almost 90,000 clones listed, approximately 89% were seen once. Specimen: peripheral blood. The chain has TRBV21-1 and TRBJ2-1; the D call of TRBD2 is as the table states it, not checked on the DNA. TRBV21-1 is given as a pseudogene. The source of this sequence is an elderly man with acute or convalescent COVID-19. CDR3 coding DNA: TGTGCCAGCAAAAGGGAGCTAGCGGGACATGAGCAGTTCTTC. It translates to CASKRELAGHEQFF.